What follows are 2 T cell receptor beta chains derived from one specimen sequenced in a study of cytomegalovirus exposure and HLA in healthy donors. 13 Jbeta primers and 60 Vbeta primers were used for the PCR. Here immunoSEQ multiplex PCR was the method, and the copy in TCRdb shows in-frame clones only, minus some. Its clone listing holds approximately 70,000 clones. Sequenced: PBMCs. The receptor set was obtained from a woman aged 25 to 39 in good health and CMV-seronegative.

The chain recombines TRBV6-4 with TRBJ2-1, with TRBD2 as a possible D gene (5 bases). V gave up 0 bases and J gave up 8 bases, with 14 bases separating them. Germline loops: CDR1 MRHNA, CDR2 SNTAGT. The CDR3 loop spans 15 amino acids. Written as DNA, the CDR3 is TGTGCCAGCAGTGACTCAGTGGGAGTGGGTGATGAGCAGTTCTTC. Translation: CASSDSVGVGDEQFF.

The chain has TRBV9 and TRBJ2-5, with 7 nucleotides matching TRBD2. This CDR3 contains 12 residues. In germline, CDR1 is SGDLS, CDR2 YYNGEE. V trimming: 7 bases; J trimming: 5 bases; junction bases outside the gene matches: 5. The CDR3 DNA reads TGTGCCAGCTCGGGAGGCCGGGAGACCCAGTACTTC. Amino acid sequence: CASSGGRETQYF.